The T cell receptor (beta chain) under discussion was sequenced for a study of post-analysis software for immune sequencing data. Unique-molecular-identifier-tagged TCR beta cDNA libraries were used. The source material, 1 to 10 million T cells, gave rise to 500,000 or so cDNA molecules. Each CDR3 protein gets one entry after TCRdb re-called the PCR reads with MiXCR. The sample carries hundreds of thousands of distinct CDR3 sequences, around 40% recorded once. With respect to this clonotype: What it binds is not known.

Points from the study as a whole: Patients carried several TRBV segments more frequently than controls did, and TRBV5-6, TRBV5-1 and TRBV20-1 were among them.

The length of the CDR3 is 18 residues. Deletions cut 4 bases from V and 2 bases from J, with 24 bases between. CDR1 is SEHNR and CDR2 is FQNEAQ in the germline V gene (reference sequence). This clonotype originated in a girl under 18 with multiple sclerosis. Source material: blood. The rearrangement links TRBV7-9 to TRBJ2-7; D is perhaps TRBD1 or TRBD2 (5 bases each). CDR3 coding DNA: TGTGCCAGCAGCTCATCTACGGGGCGGGCCACCAGGACCTACGAGCAGTACTTC. It is translated as CASSSSTGRATRTYEQYF.